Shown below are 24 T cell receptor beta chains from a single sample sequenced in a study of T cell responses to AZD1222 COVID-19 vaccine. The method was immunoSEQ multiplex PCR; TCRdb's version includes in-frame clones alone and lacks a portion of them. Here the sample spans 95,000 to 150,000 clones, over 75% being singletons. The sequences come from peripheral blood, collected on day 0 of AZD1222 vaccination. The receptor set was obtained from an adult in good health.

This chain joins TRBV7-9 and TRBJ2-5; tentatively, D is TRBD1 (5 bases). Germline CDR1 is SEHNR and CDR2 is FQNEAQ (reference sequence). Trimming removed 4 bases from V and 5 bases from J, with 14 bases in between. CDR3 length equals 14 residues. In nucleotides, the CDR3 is TGTGCCAGCAGCTCGGTAGGGGTCAAGGAGACCCAGTACTTC. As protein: CASSSVGVKETQYF.

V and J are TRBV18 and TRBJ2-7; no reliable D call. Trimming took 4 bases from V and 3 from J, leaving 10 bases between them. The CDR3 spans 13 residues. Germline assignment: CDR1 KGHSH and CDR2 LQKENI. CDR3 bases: TGTGCCAGCTCACTAGGACCCAACTACGAGCAGTACTTC. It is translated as CASSLGPNYEQYF.

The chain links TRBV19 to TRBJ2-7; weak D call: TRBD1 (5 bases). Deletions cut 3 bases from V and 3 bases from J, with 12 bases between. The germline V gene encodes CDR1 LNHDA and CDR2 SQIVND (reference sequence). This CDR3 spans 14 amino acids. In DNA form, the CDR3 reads TGTGCCAGTAGTATCGGGTTTAGGGGCTACGAGCAGTACTTC. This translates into CASSIGFRGYEQYF.

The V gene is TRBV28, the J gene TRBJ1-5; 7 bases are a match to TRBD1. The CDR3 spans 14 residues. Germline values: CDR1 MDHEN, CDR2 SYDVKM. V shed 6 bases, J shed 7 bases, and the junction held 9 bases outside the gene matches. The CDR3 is CASSKRQGRQPQHF. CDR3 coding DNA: TGTGCCAGCAGCAAACGACAGGGTCGGCAGCCCCAGCATTTT.

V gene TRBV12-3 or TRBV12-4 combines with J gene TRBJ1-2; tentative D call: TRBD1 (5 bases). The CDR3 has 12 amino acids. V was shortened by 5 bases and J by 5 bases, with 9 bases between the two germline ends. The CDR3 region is CASSPRVYGYTF. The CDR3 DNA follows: TGTGCCAGCAGTCCCAGGGTGTATGGCTACACCTTC.

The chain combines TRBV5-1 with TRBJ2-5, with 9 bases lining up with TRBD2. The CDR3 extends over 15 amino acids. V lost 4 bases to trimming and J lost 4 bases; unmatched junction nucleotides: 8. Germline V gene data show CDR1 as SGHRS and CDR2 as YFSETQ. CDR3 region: CASSPTLAGLETQYF. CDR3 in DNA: TGCGCCAGCAGCCCGACCCTAGCGGGGTTAGAGACCCAGTACTTC.

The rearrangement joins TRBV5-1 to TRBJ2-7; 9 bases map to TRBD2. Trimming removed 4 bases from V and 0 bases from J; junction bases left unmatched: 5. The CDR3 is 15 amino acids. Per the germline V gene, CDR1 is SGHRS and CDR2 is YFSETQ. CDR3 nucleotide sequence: TGCGCCAGCAGCCTATTAGCGGGGGACTCCTACGAGCAGTACTTC. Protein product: CASSLLAGDSYEQYF.

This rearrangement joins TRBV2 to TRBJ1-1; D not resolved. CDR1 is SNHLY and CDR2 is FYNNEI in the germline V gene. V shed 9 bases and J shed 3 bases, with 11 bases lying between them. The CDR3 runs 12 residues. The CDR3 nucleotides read TGTGCCAGGTCCTCTAGGGACACTGAAGCTTTCTTT. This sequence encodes CARSSRDTEAFF.

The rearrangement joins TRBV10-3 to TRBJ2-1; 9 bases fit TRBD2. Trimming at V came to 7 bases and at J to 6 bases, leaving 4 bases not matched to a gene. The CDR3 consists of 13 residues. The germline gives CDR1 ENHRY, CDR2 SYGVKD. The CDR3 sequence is CAIKRGETNEQFF. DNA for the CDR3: TGTGCCATCAAGCGGGGGGAAACCAATGAGCAGTTCTTC.

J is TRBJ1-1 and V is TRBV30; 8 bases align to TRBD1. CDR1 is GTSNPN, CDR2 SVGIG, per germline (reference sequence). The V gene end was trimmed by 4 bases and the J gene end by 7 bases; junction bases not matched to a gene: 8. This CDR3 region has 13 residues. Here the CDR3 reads CAWIRQGTVEAFF. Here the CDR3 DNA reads TGTGCCTGGATCCGACAGGGGACGGTTGAAGCTTTCTTT.

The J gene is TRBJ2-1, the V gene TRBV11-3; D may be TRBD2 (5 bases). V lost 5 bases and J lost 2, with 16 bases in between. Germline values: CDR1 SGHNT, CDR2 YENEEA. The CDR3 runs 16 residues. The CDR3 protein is CASSQEGSQTYNEQFF. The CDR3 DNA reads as TGTGCCAGCAGCCAAGAGGGATCTCAAACCTACAATGAGCAGTTCTTC.

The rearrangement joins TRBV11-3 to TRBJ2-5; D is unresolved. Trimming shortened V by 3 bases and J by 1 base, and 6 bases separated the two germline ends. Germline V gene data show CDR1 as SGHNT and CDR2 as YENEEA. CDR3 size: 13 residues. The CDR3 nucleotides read TGTGCCAGCAGCTTTAGCATCCAAGAGACCCAGTACTTC. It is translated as CASSFSIQETQYF.

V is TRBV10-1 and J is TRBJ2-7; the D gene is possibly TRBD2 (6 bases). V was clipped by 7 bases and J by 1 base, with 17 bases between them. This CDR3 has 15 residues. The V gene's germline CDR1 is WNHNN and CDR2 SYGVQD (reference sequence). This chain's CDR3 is CASKDSAGRSYEQYF. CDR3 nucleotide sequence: TGCGCCAGCAAAGACTCGGCGGGGCGATCCTACGAGCAGTACTTC.

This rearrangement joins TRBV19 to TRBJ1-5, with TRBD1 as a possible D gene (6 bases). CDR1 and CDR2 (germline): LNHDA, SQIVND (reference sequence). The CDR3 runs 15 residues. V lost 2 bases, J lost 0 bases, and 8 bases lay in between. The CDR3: CASSIWGPSNQPQHF. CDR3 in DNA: TGTGCCAGTAGTATATGGGGGCCTAGCAATCAGCCCCAGCATTTT.

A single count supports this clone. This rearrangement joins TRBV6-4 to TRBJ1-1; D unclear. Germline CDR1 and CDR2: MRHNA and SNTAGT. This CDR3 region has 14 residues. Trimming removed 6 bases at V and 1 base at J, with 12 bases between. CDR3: CASRTTSGNTEAFF. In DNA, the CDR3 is TGTGCCAGCAGGACAACCTCTGGGAACACTGAAGCTTTCTTT.

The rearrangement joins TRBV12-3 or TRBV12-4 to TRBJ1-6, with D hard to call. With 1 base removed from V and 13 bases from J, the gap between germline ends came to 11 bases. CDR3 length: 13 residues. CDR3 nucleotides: TGTGCCAGCAGTTTAGATCCAGGCCGGCCCCTCCACTTT. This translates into CASSLDPGRPLHF.

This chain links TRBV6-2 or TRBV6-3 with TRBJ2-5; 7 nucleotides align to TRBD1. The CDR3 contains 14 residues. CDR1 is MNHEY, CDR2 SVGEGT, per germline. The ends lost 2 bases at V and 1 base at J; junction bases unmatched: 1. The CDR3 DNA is TGTGCCAGCAGTTACGGGACAGCCCAAGAGACCCAGTACTTC. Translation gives CASSYGTAQETQYF.

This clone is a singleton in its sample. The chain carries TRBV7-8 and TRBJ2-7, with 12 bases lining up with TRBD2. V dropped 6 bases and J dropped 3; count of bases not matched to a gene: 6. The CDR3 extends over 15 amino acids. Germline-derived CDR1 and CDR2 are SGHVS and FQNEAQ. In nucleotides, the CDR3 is TGTGCCAGCAGTTATACTAGCGGGGGGTACTACGAGCAGTACTTC. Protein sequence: CASSYTSGGYYEQYF.

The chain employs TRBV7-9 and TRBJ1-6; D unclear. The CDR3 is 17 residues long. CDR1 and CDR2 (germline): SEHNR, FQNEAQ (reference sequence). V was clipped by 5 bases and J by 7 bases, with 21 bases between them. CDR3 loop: CASSTAGPRMGNSPLHF. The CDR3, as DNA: TGTGCCAGCAGCACCGCCGGGCCTAGGATGGGGAATTCACCCCTCCACTTT.

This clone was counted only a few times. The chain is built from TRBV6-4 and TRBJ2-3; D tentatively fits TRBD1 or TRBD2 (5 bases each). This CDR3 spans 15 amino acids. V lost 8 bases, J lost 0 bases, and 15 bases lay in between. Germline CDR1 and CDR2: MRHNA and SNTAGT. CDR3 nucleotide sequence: TGTGCCAGCGGCCAAGGGGACCCGAGCACAGATACGCAGTATTTT. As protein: CASGQGDPSTDTQYF.

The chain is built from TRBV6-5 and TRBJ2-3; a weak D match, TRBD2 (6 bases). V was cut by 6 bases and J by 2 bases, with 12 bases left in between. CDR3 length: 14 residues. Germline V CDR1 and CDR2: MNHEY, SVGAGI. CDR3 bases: TGTGCCAGCAGCGAGGCGGGGCACACAGATACGCAGTATTTT. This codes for CASSEAGHTDTQYF.

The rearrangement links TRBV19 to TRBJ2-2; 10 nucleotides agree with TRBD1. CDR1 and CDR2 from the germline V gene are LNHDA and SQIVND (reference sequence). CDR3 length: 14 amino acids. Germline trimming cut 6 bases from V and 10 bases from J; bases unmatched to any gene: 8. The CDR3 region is CASRRQGAGEELFF. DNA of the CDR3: TGTGCCAGTAGGAGACAGGGGGCGGGCGAGGAGCTGTTTTTT.

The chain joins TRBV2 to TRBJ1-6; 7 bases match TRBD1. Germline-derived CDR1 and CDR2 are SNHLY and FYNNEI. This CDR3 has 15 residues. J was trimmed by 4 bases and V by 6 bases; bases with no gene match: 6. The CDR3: CASRGTAIYNSPLHF. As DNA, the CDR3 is TGTGCCAGCAGGGGGACAGCGATTTATAATTCACCCCTCCACTTT.

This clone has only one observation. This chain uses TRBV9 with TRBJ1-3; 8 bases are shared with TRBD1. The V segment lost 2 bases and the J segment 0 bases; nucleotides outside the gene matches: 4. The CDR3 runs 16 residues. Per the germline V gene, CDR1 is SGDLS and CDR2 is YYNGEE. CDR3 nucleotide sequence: TGTGCCAGCAGCGTGATGGACAGGGCCTCTGGAAACACCATATATTTT. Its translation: CASSVMDRASGNTIYF.